The 17 T cell receptor beta chains presented below share a single source sample, sequenced in a study of identifying expanded T cells in peripheral blood. Sequencing used immunoSEQ multiplex PCR; TCRdb keeps in-frame clones, though not all of them. The sample lists about 110,000 clones; about 87% were seen once. The specimen sequenced was blood. These receptors all stem from a person aged 18-69 years in good health.

The V call is TRBV2, the J call TRBJ1-1; D unresolved. The CDR3 has 15 amino acids. Per the germline V gene, CDR1 is SNHLY and CDR2 is FYNNEI. V dropped 3 bases and J dropped 5 bases, with 16 bases sitting between them. Here the CDR3 reads CASSEGGLRMTEAFF. The CDR3 DNA follows: TGTGCCAGCAGTGAGGGCGGACTGCGGATGACTGAAGCTTTCTTT.

The chain employs TRBV5-1 and TRBJ1-4; D uncertain. There are 14 residues in the CDR3. Trimming pared 5 bases from V and 0 bases from J, leaving 8 bases between. CDR1 SGHRS and CDR2 YFSETQ come from the germline V gene. This CDR3 reads CASSAGATNEKLFF. CDR3 bases: TGCGCCAGCAGTGCGGGTGCAACTAATGAAAAACTGTTTTTT.

The genes are TRBV29-1 and TRBJ2-2, with TRBD1 identical over 8 bases. V lost 1 base and J lost 6; bases outside the gene matches: 7. This CDR3 is built from 15 residues. Germline V gene lookup returns CDR1 SQVTM and CDR2 ANQGSEA. CDR3 sequence: CSVEGGQGYAGELFF. In DNA, the CDR3 is TGCAGCGTTGAAGGTGGACAGGGTTACGCCGGGGAGCTGTTTTTT.

CDR3 sequence (DNA): TGTGCCAGCAGTAGTGGGACTAGCGGGATTCAGTACTTC. Translated: CASSSGTSGIQYF. The chain combines TRBV6-6 with TRBJ2-4; 12 bases map to TRBD2. The V segment lost 5 bases and the J segment 10 bases; nucleotides outside the gene matches: 3. This CDR3 spans 13 amino acids. From germline, CDR1 is MNHNY and CDR2 SVGAGI (reference sequence).

This clone was counted once. The gene calls are TRBV4-2 and TRBJ2-5, with D maybe TRBD1 (5 bases). The germline V gene encodes CDR1 LGHNA and CDR2 YNFKEQ. Trimming removed 1 base at V and 5 bases at J, with 8 bases between. The CDR3 has 13 amino acids. CDR3 amino acids: CASSQGSGETQYF. CDR3 coding DNA: TGTGCCAGCAGCCAAGGTTCAGGGGAGACCCAGTACTTC.

This CDR3 reads CASRPREPSAEAFF. The CDR3 DNA sequence: TGTGCCAGCAGGCCCCGGGAGCCCAGCGCTGAAGCTTTCTTT. V usage is TRBV6-6 and J usage is TRBJ1-1; D is ambiguous. Germline values: CDR1 MNHNY, CDR2 SVGAGI (reference sequence). Trimming removed 6 bases from V and 6 bases from J, with 17 bases in between. The CDR3 totals 14 residues.

The CDR3 loop is CAISDGEEPQHF. The CDR3 region has the DNA TGTGCCATCAGTGATGGTGAGGAGCCCCAGCATTTT. The chain joins TRBV10-3 to TRBJ1-5; D is unclear. Germline lookup yields CDR1 ENHRY and CDR2 SYGVKD. V was trimmed by 3 bases and J by 8 bases, leaving 8 bases between them. The CDR3 totals 12 residues.

The rearrangement uses TRBV2 and TRBJ2-5; D is unclear. The germline V gene encodes CDR1 SNHLY and CDR2 FYNNEI. V was pared by 4 bases and J by 3 bases, with 12 bases between. The CDR3 runs 14 residues. The CDR3 protein is CASSVLSDKETQYF. The CDR3, as DNA: TGTGCCAGCAGTGTGCTCAGCGACAAAGAGACCCAGTACTTC.

The chain couples TRBV9 to TRBJ1-1; the D gene is possibly TRBD1 (5 bases). The V end lost 3 bases, the J end lost 3 bases, and 18 bases lay between the germline ends. Per the germline V gene, CDR1 is SGDLS and CDR2 is YYNGEE. The CDR3 spans 16 residues. The CDR3 here is CASSGYRWGLDTEAFF. CDR3 DNA: TGTGCCAGCAGCGGCTACCGCTGGGGGTTGGACACTGAAGCTTTCTTT.

In this sample, this clone turned up once. CDR3 bases: TGTGCCAGCAGTGCCCTAGCGGGGGGGCCTGGGAATGAGCAGTTCTTC. This sequence encodes CASSALAGGPGNEQFF. This chain uses TRBV6-1 with TRBJ2-1; 12 nucleotides agree with TRBD2. Germline values: CDR1 MNHNS, CDR2 SASEGT. V dropped 4 bases and J dropped 7; count of bases not matched to a gene: 8. This CDR3 is built from 16 residues.

The rearrangement uses TRBV4-1 and TRBJ1-2; a possible D gene is TRBD1 (5 bases). V lost 1 base and J lost 4, with 13 bases in between. Germline V CDR1 and CDR2: MGHRA, YSYEKL. The CDR3 loop spans 15 amino acids. This CDR3 is CASSQGTQGSYGYTF. The CDR3 DNA sequence: TGCGCCAGCAGCCAAGGGACTCAGGGCAGCTATGGCTACACCTTC.

The CDR3 is CTSSQGLLGNQPQHF. Written as DNA, the CDR3 is TGCACCAGCAGCCAAGGGTTACTTGGCAATCAGCCCCAGCATTTT. V usage is TRBV1 and J usage is TRBJ1-5. TRBV1 counts as a pseudogene. This CDR3 spans 15 amino acids.

The chain has TRBV29-1 and TRBJ2-5; the match to TRBD2 covers 7 bases. The length of the CDR3 is 12 residues. J gave up 5 bases and V 6 bases, and 6 bases lay outside the gene matches. Germline-derived CDR1 and CDR2 are SQVTM and ANQGSEA. The CDR3 nucleotides are TGCAGCGTAGGAACTAGCGTGGAGACCCAGTACTTC. This encodes CSVGTSVETQYF.

This clone was seen once. The CDR3 DNA reads as TGTGCCAGCAGTGAATTTCTGGGGACAGGGGCCTACGAGCAGTACTTC. It codes for CASSEFLGTGAYEQYF. The chain combines TRBV25-1 with TRBJ2-7, with 10 bases that match TRBD1. The CDR3 extends over 16 amino acids. V gave up 1 base and J gave up 2 bases; unmatched junction bases: 5. Germline V gives CDR1 MGHDK, CDR2 SYGVNS.

Here the CDR3 DNA reads TGTGCCAGCAGTGTTGTAGCGGGAGGCGTGGATGCGCAGTATTTT. This gives the protein CASSVVAGGVDAQYF. This chain links TRBV2 with TRBJ2-3; 10 nucleotides agree with TRBD2. J was trimmed by 10 bases and V by 4 bases; bases with no gene match: 11. Germline loops: CDR1 SNHLY, CDR2 FYNNEI. The CDR3 contains 15 residues.

The genes are TRBV10-3 and TRBJ2-5, with TRBD1 matching over 10 bases. The CDR3 consists of 15 residues. V trimming: 8 bases; J trimming: 4 bases; junction bases outside the gene matches: 10. CDR1 is ENHRY and CDR2 is SYGVKD in the germline V gene. The DNA for the CDR3 is TGTGCCATCGCCGACGGACAGGGGGTGAGAGAGACCCAGTACTTC. Its translation: CAIADGQGVRETQYF.

This clone was recorded a few times. The chain links TRBV7-9 to TRBJ2-1, with D possibly being TRBD1 (5 bases). V was cut by 0 bases and J by 8 bases, with 11 bases left in between. The CDR3 runs to 14 residues. Germline V lookup: CDR1 SEHNR, CDR2 FQNEAQ (reference sequence). For the CDR3, the DNA is TGTGCCAGCAGCTTAGCGGGTCCACAGGATGAGCAGTTCTTC. Amino acid sequence: CASSLAGPQDEQFF.